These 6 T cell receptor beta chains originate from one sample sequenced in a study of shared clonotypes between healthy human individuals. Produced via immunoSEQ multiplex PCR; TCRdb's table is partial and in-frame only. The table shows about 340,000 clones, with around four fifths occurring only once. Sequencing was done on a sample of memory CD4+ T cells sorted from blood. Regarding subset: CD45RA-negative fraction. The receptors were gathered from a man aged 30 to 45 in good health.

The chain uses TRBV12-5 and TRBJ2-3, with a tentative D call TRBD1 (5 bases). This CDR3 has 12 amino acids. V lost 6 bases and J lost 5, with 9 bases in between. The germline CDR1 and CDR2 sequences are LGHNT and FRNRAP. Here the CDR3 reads CASGLREDTQYF. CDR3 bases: TGTGCTAGTGGGCTCAGGGAAGATACGCAGTATTTT.

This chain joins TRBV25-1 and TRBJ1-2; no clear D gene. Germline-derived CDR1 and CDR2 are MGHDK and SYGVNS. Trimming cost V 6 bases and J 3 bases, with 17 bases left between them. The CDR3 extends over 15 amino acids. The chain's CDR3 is CASSAPNRGDYGYTF. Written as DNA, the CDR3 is TGTGCCAGCAGCGCCCCAAACCGGGGAGACTATGGCTACACCTTC.

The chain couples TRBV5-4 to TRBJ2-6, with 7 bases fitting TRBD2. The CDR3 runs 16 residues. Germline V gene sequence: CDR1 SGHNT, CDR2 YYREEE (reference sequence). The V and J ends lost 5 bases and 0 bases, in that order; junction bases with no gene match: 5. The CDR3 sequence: CASSSGGFSGANVLTF. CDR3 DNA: TGTGCCAGCAGTTCGGGGGGATTCTCTGGGGCCAACGTCCTGACTTTC.

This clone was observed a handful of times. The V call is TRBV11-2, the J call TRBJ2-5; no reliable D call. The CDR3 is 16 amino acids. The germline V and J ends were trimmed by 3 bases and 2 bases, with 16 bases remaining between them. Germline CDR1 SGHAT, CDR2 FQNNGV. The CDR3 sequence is CASSLLGRLIQETQYF. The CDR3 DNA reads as TGTGCCAGCAGCTTGTTGGGAAGACTCATACAAGAGACCCAGTACTTC.

The CDR3, as DNA: TGTGCCAGTCTTAGCGGGAGGGCCCACGAGCAGTACTTC. Protein: CASLSGRAHEQYF. This rearrangement joins TRBV6-1 to TRBJ2-7, with 11 bases aligning to TRBD2. The CDR3 sequence is 13 residues long. Trimming cost V 9 bases and J 5 bases; bases outside gene matches: 6. Germline assignment: CDR1 MNHNS and CDR2 SASEGT.

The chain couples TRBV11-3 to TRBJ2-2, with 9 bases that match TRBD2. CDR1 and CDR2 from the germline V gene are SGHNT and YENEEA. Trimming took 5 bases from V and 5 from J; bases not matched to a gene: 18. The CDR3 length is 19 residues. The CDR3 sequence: CASSITLSGRKGRTGELFF. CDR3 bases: TGTGCCAGCAGCATTACCCTTAGCGGGAGAAAAGGCAGGACCGGGGAGCTGTTTTTT.